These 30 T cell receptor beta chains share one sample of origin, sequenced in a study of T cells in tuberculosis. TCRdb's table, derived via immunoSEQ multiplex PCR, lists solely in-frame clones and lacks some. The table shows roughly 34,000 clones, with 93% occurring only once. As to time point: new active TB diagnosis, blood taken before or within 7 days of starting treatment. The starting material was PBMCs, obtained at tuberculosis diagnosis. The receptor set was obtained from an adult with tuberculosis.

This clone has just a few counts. The CDR3: CASSSPGNTIYF. The CDR3, as DNA: TGTGCCAGCAGTTCGCCAGGGAACACCATATATTTT. The chain employs TRBV27 and TRBJ1-3, with D perhaps TRBD1 (5 bases). V lost 4 bases, J lost 7 bases, and 8 bases lay in between. This CDR3 has 12 residues. The germline V gene encodes CDR1 MNHEY and CDR2 SMNVEV (reference sequence).

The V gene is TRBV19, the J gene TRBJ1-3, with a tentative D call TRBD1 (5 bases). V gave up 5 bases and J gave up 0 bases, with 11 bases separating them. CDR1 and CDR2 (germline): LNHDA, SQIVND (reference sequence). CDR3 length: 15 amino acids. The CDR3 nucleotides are TGTGCCAGTAGTGGTAGCGGGGGCTCTGGAAACACCATATATTTT. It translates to CASSGSGGSGNTIYF.

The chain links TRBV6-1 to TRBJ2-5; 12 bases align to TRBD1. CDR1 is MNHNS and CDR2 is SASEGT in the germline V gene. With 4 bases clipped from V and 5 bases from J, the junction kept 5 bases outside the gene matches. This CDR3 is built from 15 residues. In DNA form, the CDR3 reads TGTGCCAGCAGTGGGGGACAGGGGGCTAGTGAGACCCAGTACTTC. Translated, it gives CASSGGQGASETQYF.

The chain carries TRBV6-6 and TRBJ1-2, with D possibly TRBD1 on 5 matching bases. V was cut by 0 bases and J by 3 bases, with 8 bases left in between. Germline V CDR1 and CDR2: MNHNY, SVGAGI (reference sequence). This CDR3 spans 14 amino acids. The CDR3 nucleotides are TGTGCCAGCAGTTACTCGAGCAGGGACTATGGCTACACCTTC. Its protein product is CASSYSSRDYGYTF.

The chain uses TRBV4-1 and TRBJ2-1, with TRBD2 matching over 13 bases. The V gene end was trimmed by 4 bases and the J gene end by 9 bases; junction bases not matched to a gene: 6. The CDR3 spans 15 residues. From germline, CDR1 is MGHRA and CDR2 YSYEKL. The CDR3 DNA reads TGCGCCAGCAGCCTCGGACTAGCGGGAGTGGGTGAGCAGTTCTTC. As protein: CASSLGLAGVGEQFF.

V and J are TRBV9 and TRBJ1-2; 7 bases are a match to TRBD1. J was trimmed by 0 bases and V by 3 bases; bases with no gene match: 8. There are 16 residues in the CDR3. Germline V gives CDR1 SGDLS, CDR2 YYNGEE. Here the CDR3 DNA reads TGTGCCAGCAGCGGGCTAGGGACAGTTTCTAACTATGGCTACACCTTC. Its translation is CASSGLGTVSNYGYTF.

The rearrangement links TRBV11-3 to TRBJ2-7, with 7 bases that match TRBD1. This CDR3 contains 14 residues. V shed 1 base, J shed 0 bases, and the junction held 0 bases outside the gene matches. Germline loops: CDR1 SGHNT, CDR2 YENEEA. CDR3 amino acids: CASSLGDSSYEQYF. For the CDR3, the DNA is TGTGCCAGCAGCTTAGGGGACAGCTCCTACGAGCAGTACTTC.

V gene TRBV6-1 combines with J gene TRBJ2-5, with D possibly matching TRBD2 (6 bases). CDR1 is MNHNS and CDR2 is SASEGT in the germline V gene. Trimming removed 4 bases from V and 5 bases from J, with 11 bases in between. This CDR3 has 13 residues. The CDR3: CASSGAGRETQYF. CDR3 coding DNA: TGTGCCAGCAGTGGGGCAGGGAGGGAGACCCAGTACTTC.

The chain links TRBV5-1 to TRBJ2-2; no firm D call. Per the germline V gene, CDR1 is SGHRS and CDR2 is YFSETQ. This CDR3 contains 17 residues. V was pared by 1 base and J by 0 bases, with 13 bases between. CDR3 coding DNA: TGCGCCAGCAGCTTGTGGTTCACAGAAGCGAACACCGGGGAGCTGTTTTTT. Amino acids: CASSLWFTEANTGELFF.

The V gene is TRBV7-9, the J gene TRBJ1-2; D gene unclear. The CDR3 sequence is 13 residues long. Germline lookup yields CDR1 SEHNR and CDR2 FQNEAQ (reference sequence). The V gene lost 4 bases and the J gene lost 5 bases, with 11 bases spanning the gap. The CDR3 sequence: CASSSALRYGYTF. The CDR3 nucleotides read TGTGCCAGCAGCTCCGCCCTGAGGTATGGCTACACCTTC.

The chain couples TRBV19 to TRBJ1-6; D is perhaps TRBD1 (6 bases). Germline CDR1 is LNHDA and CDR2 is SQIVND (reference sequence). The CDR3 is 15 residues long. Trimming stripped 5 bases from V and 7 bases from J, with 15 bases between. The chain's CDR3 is CASSPRDIGNSPLHF. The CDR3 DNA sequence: TGTGCCAGTAGTCCTCGGGACATAGGGAATTCACCCCTCCACTTT.

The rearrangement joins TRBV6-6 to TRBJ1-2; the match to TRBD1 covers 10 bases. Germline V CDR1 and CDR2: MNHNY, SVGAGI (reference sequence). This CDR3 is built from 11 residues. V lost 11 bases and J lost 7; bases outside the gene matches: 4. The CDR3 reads CARDRGAGYTF. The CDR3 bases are TGTGCCCGGGACAGGGGTGCTGGCTACACCTTC.

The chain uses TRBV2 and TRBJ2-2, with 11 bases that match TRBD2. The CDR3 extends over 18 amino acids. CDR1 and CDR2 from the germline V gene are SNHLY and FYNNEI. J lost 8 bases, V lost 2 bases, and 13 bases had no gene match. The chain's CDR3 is CASSEIGTSGSQAGELFF. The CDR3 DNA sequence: TGTGCCAGCAGTGAAATTGGGACTAGCGGTTCTCAGGCAGGGGAGCTGTTTTTT.

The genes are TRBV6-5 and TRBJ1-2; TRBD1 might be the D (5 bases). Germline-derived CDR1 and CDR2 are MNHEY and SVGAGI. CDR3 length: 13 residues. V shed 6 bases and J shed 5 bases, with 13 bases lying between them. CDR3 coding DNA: TGTGCCAGCAGGGCCGGCGGGGCATATGGCTACACCTTC. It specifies CASRAGGAYGYTF.

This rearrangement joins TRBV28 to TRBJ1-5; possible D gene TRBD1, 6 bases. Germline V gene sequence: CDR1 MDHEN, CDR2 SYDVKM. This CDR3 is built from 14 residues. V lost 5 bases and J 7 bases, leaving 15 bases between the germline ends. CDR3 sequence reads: CASSGTPGFQPQHF. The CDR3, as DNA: TGTGCCAGCAGTGGGACACCCGGGTTCCAGCCCCAGCATTTT. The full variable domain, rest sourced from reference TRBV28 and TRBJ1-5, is DVKVTQSSRYLVKRTGEKVFLECVQDMDHENMFWYRQDPGLGLRLIYFSYDVKMKEKGDIPEGYSVSREKKERFSLILESASTNQTSMYLCASSGTPGFQPQHFGDGTRLSIL.

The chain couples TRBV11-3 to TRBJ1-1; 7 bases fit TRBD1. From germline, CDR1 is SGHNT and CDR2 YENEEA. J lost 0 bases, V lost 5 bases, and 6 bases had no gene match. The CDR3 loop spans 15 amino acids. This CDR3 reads CASSHRGGVNTEAFF. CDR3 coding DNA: TGTGCCAGCAGCCACAGGGGTGGGGTGAACACTGAAGCTTTCTTT.

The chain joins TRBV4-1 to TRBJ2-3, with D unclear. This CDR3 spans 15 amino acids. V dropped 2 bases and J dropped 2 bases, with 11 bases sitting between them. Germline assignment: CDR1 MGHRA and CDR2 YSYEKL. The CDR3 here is CASSQREVDTDTQYF. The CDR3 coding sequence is TGCGCCAGCAGCCAACGCGAGGTTGACACAGATACGCAGTATTTT.

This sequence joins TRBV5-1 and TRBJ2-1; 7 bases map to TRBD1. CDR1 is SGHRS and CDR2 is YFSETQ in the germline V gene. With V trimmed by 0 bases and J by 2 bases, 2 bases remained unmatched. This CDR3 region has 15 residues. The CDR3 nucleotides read TGCGCCAGCAGCTTGGTACAGGGGACCTACAATGAGCAGTTCTTC. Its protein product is CASSLVQGTYNEQFF.

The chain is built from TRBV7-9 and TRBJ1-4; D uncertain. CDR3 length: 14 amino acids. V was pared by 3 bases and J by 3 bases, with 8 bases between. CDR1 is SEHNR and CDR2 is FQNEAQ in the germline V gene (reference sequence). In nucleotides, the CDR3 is TGTGCCAGCAGCTTTAGCAGCTCTAATGAAAAACTGTTTTTT. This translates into CASSFSSSNEKLFF.

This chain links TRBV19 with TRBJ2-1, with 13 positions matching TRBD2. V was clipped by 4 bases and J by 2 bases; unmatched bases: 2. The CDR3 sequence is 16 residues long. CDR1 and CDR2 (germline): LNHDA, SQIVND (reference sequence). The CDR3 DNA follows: TGTGCCAGTAGTACCGGACTAGCGGGGGCCTACAATGAGCAGTTCTTC. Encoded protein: CASSTGLAGAYNEQFF. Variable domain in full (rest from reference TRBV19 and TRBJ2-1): DGGITQSPKYLFRKEGQNVTLSCEQNLNHDAMYWYRQDPGQGLRLIYYSQIVNDFQKGDIAEGYSVSREKKESFPLTVTSAQKNPTAFYLCASSTGLAGAYNEQFFGPGTRLTVL.

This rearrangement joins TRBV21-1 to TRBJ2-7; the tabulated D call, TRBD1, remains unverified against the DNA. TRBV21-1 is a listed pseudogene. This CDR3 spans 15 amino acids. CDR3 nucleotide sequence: TGTGCCAGCAGCAAAGACCACAGGGGGCTTCCCGAGCAGTACTTC. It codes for CASSKDHRGLPEQYF.

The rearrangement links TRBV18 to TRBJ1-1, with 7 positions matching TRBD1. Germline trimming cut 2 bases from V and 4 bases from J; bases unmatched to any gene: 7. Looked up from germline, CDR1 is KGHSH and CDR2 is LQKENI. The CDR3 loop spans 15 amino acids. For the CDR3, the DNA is TGTGCCAGCTCACCATTAGGACAGGCTCGCACTGAAGCTTTCTTT. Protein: CASSPLGQARTEAFF.

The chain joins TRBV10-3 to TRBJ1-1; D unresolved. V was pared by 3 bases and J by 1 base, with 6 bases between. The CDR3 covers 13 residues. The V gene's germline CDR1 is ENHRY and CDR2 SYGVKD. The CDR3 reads CAISDGQNTEAFF. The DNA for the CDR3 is TGTGCCATCAGTGATGGGCAGAACACTGAAGCTTTCTTT.

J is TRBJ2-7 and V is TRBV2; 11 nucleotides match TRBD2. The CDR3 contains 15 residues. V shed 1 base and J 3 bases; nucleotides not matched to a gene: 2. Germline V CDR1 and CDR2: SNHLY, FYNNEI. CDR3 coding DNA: TGTGCCAGCAGTGAAGAGGGACTAGCGGTCTACGAGCAGTACTTC. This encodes CASSEEGLAVYEQYF. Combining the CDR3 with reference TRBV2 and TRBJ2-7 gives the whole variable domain EPEVTQTPSHQVTQMGQEVILRCVPISNHLYFYWYRQILGQKVEFLVSFYNNEISEKSEIFDDQFSVERPDGSNFTLKIRSTKLEDSAMYFCASSEEGLAVYEQYFGPGTRLTVT.

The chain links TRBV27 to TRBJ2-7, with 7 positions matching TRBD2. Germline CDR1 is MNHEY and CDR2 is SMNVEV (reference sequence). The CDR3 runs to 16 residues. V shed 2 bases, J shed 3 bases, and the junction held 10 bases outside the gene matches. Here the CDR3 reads CASSLLPTVAGYEQYF. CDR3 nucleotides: TGTGCCAGCAGTTTACTTCCAACGGTAGCGGGCTACGAGCAGTACTTC.

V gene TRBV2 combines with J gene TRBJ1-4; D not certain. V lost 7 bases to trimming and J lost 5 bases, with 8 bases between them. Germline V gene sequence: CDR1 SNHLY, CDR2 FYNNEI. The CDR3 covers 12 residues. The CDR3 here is CASTRSNEKLFF. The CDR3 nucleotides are TGTGCCAGCACCAGATCCAATGAAAAACTGTTTTTT.

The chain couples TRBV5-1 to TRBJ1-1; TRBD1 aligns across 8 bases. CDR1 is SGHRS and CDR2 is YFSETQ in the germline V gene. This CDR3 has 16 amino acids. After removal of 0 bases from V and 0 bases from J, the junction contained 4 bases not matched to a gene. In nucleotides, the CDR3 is TGCGCCAGCAGCTTGGTCCAGGGGGCTTTGAACACTGAAGCTTTCTTT. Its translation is CASSLVQGALNTEAFF. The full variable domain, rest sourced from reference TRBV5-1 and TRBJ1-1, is KAGVTQTPRYLIKTRGQQVTLSCSPISGHRSVSWYQQTPGQGLQFLFEYFSETQRNKGNFPGRFSGRQFSNSRSEMNVSTLELGDSALYLCASSLVQGALNTEAFFGQGTRLTVV.

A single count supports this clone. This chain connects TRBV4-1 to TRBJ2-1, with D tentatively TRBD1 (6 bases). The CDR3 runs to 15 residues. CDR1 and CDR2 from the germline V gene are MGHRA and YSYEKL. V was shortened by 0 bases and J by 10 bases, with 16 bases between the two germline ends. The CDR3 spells CASSQDRGPQLEQFF. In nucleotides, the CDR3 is TGCGCCAGCAGCCAAGACAGGGGCCCTCAGTTGGAGCAGTTCTTC.

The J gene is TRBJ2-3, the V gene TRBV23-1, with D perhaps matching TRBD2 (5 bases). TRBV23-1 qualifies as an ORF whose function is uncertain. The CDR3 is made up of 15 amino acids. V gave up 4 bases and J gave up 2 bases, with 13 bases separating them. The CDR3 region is CASSPLEGNTDTQYF. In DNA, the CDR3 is TGCGCCAGCAGTCCCCTTGAGGGAAACACAGATACGCAGTATTTT.

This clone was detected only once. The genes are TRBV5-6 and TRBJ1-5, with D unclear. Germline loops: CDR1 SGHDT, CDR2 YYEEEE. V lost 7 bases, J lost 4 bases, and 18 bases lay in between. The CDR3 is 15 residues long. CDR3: CASHNGLLGNQPQHF. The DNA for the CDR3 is TGTGCCAGCCATAATGGACTCCTAGGGAATCAGCCCCAGCATTTT.